This TCR beta chain was sequenced for a study of T cell repertoires in cytomegalovirus infection. This clonotype was counted only a few times. Its matching antigen is unknown. Using its own MiXCR run on the reads, TCRdb lists one record per CDR3 protein. This sample yields hundreds of thousands of distinct CDR3 sequences, of which 30% to 40% are seen a single time; roughly 13% belongs to the top ten. The CDR3 is made up of 16 amino acids. The V gene lost 2 bases and the J gene lost 0 bases, with 13 bases spanning the gap. Germline CDR1 and CDR2: SEHNR and FQNEAQ (reference sequence). Whole-study results and caveats: The ex vivo response was dominated by HLA-C-restricted CMV-specific TCR beta clonotypes. Public TCR beta family frequency separated CMV-and-HLA carriers, including in an independent cohort.

Sequenced input: PBMCs. This rearrangement joins TRBV7-9 to TRBJ1-1, with D possibly being TRBD1 (5 bases). The sequence derives from a human donor in good health (CMV status not recorded). Some clones in this sample may be carry-over from other donors' samples. As DNA, the CDR3 is TGTGCCAGCAGCTTATACGGCAGGGTGATGAACACTGAAGCTTTCTTT. Encoded protein: CASSLYGRVMNTEAFF.